This T cell receptor (beta chain) comes out of a study of blood T cell repertoires in COVID-19. Study-wide background: Italy, Spain and the United States were the sources of the convalescent and acute COVID-19 samples. T cells, B-cell-depleted T cells, or PBMCs provided the cDNA or gDNA that served as material.

Profiling relied on immunoSEQ multiplex PCR, and the TCRdb table lists in-frame clones only, not all of them. Among 30,000 to 45,000 clones listed, approximately 86% were seen once. The CDR3 sequence is 16 residues long. The V and J ends lost 4 bases and 10 bases respectively, with 25 bases between them. Germline-derived CDR1 and CDR2 are MGHRA and YSYEKL. The sequencing input was peripheral blood. This receptor was taken from a human donor in a cohort sampled during active COVID-19. The chain is built from TRBV4-1 and TRBJ1-1; TRBD1 might be the D (6 bases). The CDR3 bases are TGCGCCAGCAGCCCACGCGGGGGGCCAGGTATCAATGGAGCTTTCTTT. It specifies CASSPRGGPGINGAFF.